This T cell receptor beta chain is drawn from a study of cytomegalovirus exposure and HLA in healthy donors. Study observations and caveats: The study reported that TCR beta sequences accurately predicted HLA-A and HLA-B alleles in most subjects. As was reported, the classifier diagnosed cytomegalovirus status with high specificity and sensitivity.

Trimming shortened V by 0 bases and J by 2 bases, and 11 bases separated the two germline ends. The CDR3 runs to 16 residues. In germline, CDR1 is LNHDA, CDR2 SQIVND (reference sequence). Use of 60 Vbeta and 13 Jbeta primers characterized the PCR. Sequencing used immunoSEQ multiplex PCR; TCRdb keeps in-frame clones, though not all of them. The sample includes tens of thousands of clones. A word on this clone: Its specificity is unknown.

The J gene is TRBJ2-1, the V gene TRBV19, with D possibly being TRBD2 (6 bases). The TCR comes from a male donor in good health and CMV-seropositive. What was sequenced was PBMCs. The CDR3 sequence: CASSIEAGYPYNEQFF. The CDR3 nucleotides read TGTGCCAGTAGTATAGAGGCGGGGTACCCCTACAATGAGCAGTTCTTC.